This T cell receptor beta chain was identified in a study of T cell responses to AZD1222 COVID-19 vaccine. Regarding the study as a whole: Rises in breadth and depth of Spike-specific TCRs came after two AZD1222 doses. Targeting of unmutated variant regions was reportedly seen in nearly half of spike-specific TCRs. All repertoire sampling was performed exclusively after the peak T cell response.

The V and J ends lost 5 bases and 3 bases respectively, with 10 bases between them. The CDR3 is 13 residues long. The germline gives CDR1 KGHSH, CDR2 LQKENI. Produced via immunoSEQ multiplex PCR; TCRdb's table is partial and in-frame only. The data contain nearly 110,000 clones, about 92% of them singletons. Details on this clone: The antigen is unknown.

The sample was peripheral blood, taken 28 days after the second AZD1222 dose. This clonotype originated in an adult who received the AZD1222 COVID-19 vaccine. The chain is built from TRBV18 and TRBJ1-1; D gene unclear. The CDR3 coding sequence is TGTGCCAGCTCATCCCGCAGTGACACTGAAGCTTTCTTT. Residues: CASSSRSDTEAFF.